This T cell receptor (beta chain) was captured by sequencing in a study of T cells after posttransplantation cyclophosphamide. Study results and caveats: Donor-recipient repertoire similarity was low at 1-2 months, rising over year one. After PTCy, TRB diversity resembled that of CNI/methotrexate controls.

Busulfan-fludarabine conditioning, marrow transplant, and cyclophosphamide on days +3 and +4 were administered. This clone showed up many times. Its antigen is currently unknown. TCRdb's copy holds only in-frame clones and misses some; the assay was immunoSEQ multiplex PCR. The sample is made up of roughly 8,100 clones, none counted only once. The sequencing here drew on PBMCs, taken less than 95 days after allogeneic stem cell transplant with posttransplant cyclophosphamide. This clonotype originated in a female patient in her 60s who received an allogeneic stem cell transplant from an unrelated donor, was CMV-positive, and had acute GVHD only. Some T cells may be graft donor cells.

DNA of the CDR3: TGTGCCAGCAGCCGGAGAGCGGTGGGGGCCAGAAACACCATATATTTT. Encoded protein: CASSRRAVGARNTIYF. The V call is TRBV28, the J call TRBJ1-3, with D possibly TRBD1 on 6 matching bases. Trimming took 6 bases from V and 5 from J, leaving 20 bases between them. The CDR3 has 16 residues. CDR1 is MDHEN and CDR2 is SYDVKM in the germline V gene.